The 19 T cell receptor beta chains given below trace back to one sample, sequenced in a study of cytomegalovirus exposure and HLA in healthy donors. PCR used 60 Vbeta primers and 13 Jbeta primers. The table came from immunoSEQ multiplex PCR; TCRdb's copy has only in-frame clones and leaves some out. This table has 120,000 to 150,000 clones, 65% to 80% appearing once. Sequences were obtained from PBMCs. These receptors all come from a middle-aged woman in good health and CMV-seronegative.

The V call is TRBV2, the J call TRBJ1-6, with TRBD1 identical over 9 bases. The CDR3 totals 17 residues. Germline CDR1 is SNHLY and CDR2 is FYNNEI. The V gene end was trimmed by 6 bases and the J gene end by 1 base; junction bases not matched to a gene: 7. This CDR3 is CASRPYRGQSYNSPLHF. The CDR3 bases are TGTGCCAGCAGACCTTACAGGGGGCAATCCTATAATTCACCCCTCCACTTT.

This chain links TRBV28 with TRBJ1-2; D perhaps matches TRBD1 (5 bases). V lost 2 bases and J lost 5, with 12 bases in between. The CDR3 consists of 14 residues. Germline lookup yields CDR1 MDHEN and CDR2 SYDVKM. The chain's CDR3 is CASSLGGTYYGYTF. The CDR3 coding sequence is TGTGCCAGCAGTTTAGGGGGGACTTATTATGGCTACACCTTC.

CDR3 nucleotides: TGCGCCAGCAGCCACGTAGGACTGGCGAACACTGAAGCTTTCTTT. Its translation is CASSHVGLANTEAFF. The chain recombines TRBV4-1 with TRBJ1-1; D is ambiguous. Germline CDR1 reads MGHRA; CDR2 reads YSYEKL. The V and J ends lost 3 bases and 1 base respectively, with 12 bases between them. This CDR3 has 15 amino acids.

V is TRBV7-9 and J is TRBJ1-5, with 8 bases that match TRBD1. Germline lookup yields CDR1 SEHNR and CDR2 FQNEAQ (reference sequence). J lost 7 bases, V lost 5 bases, and 7 bases had no gene match. The CDR3 totals 14 residues. CDR3 coding DNA: TGTGCCAGCAGCCAGACAGGGGAGGGCCAGCCCCAGCATTTT. This codes for CASSQTGEGQPQHF.

DNA for the CDR3: TGCGCCAGCAGCTGGGACCCGGCGGGAGGGAATGAGCAGTTCTTC. The encoded protein is CASSWDPAGGNEQFF. The V gene is TRBV5-1, the J gene TRBJ2-1; TRBD2 matches at 9 bases. Germline CDR1 reads SGHRS; CDR2 reads YFSETQ. CDR3 length: 15 amino acids. V was pared by 3 bases and J by 7 bases, with 8 bases of the junction left unmatched.

This clone was picked up many times. The V gene is TRBV4-1, the J gene TRBJ2-6; 7 bases fit TRBD1. Germline CDR1 is MGHRA and CDR2 is YSYEKL. V shed 2 bases and J 0 bases; nucleotides not matched to a gene: 7. The CDR3 extends over 18 amino acids. CDR3 sequence: CASSQLTGALSGANVLTF. The DNA of the CDR3 is TGCGCCAGCAGCCAACTTACAGGGGCACTCTCTGGGGCCAACGTCCTGACTTTC.

The chain has TRBV6-1 and TRBJ1-4, with TRBD1 matching 8 bases. CDR1 and CDR2 from the germline V gene are MNHNS and SASEGT. V was pared by 6 bases and J by 13 bases, with 10 bases of the junction left unmatched. This CDR3 spans 13 amino acids. The CDR3 protein is CASRRAGGPRLFF. The CDR3 region has the DNA TGTGCCAGCAGGCGCGCAGGGGGCCCTCGACTGTTTTTT.

The chain joins TRBV9 to TRBJ2-7; 7 nucleotides agree with TRBD2. The V segment lost 0 bases and the J segment 1 base; nucleotides outside the gene matches: 10. CDR1 is SGDLS, CDR2 YYNGEE, per germline. The CDR3 runs to 17 residues. This CDR3 is CASSVASGAFQSYEQYF. The CDR3, as DNA: TGTGCCAGCAGCGTAGCCAGCGGGGCTTTCCAATCCTACGAGCAGTACTTC.

Comments on this clone: Other nucleotide sequences from this sample produce the same CDR3. The chain links TRBV6-5 to TRBJ2-2; 9 nucleotides align to TRBD1. The CDR3 is 15 amino acids. Per germline, CDR1 MNHEY and CDR2 SVGAGI. V trimming: 6 bases; J trimming: 5 bases; junction bases outside the gene matches: 7. The CDR3 DNA sequence: TGTGCCAGCAGAACCGGGACAGGGTTTACCGGGGAGCTGTTTTTT. It specifies CASRTGTGFTGELFF.

This chain uses TRBV9 with TRBJ1-2; 7 bases line up with TRBD1. CDR1 and CDR2 from the germline V gene are SGDLS and YYNGEE. This CDR3 comprises 16 residues. The V gene end was trimmed by 3 bases and the J gene end by 2 bases; junction bases not matched to a gene: 10. The CDR3 region is CASSAERTGVNYGYTF. CDR3 bases: TGTGCCAGCAGCGCCGAGAGGACAGGAGTAAACTATGGCTACACCTTC.

This sequence joins TRBV7-9 and TRBJ1-1; no firm D call. Trimming left V 10 bases short and J 2 bases short, with 23 bases between. CDR1 and CDR2 (germline): SEHNR, FQNEAQ (reference sequence). There are 16 residues in the CDR3. CDR3 sequence reads: CAIFGYGISSNTEAFF. The CDR3, as DNA: TGTGCCATTTTTGGATACGGGATTTCAAGTAACACTGAAGCTTTCTTT.

This chain uses TRBV12-5 with TRBJ1-1; 8 bases line up with TRBD1. Germline CDR1 and CDR2: LGHNT and FRNRAP. This CDR3 has 16 residues. V trimming: 3 bases; J trimming: 0 bases; junction bases outside the gene matches: 6. CDR3 region: CASGFRTGSLNTEAFF. The CDR3 DNA reads as TGTGCTAGTGGTTTCCGGACAGGGTCTTTGAACACTGAAGCTTTCTTT. Filled out from reference TRBV12-5 and TRBJ1-1, the complete variable domain reads DARVTQTPRHKVTEMGQEVTMRCQPILGHNTVFWYRQTMMQGLELLAYFRNRAPLDDSGMPKDRFSAEMPDATLATLKIQPSEPRDSAVYFCASGFRTGSLNTEAFFGQGTRLTVV.

This chain connects TRBV5-1 to TRBJ2-5, with unresolved D. The CDR3 contains 16 residues. CDR1 is SGHRS, CDR2 YFSETQ, per germline. Deletions cut 4 bases from V and 2 bases from J, with 18 bases between. The CDR3 DNA sequence: TGCGCCAGCAGCCTGGGATTCCCGGCAGGACAAGAGACCCAGTACTTC. It is translated as CASSLGFPAGQETQYF.

The chain uses TRBV29-1 and TRBJ1-6; D remains unclear. The CDR3 extends over 13 amino acids. The germline V gene has CDR1 SQVTM and CDR2 ANQGSEA. V was shortened by 7 bases and J by 7 bases, with 14 bases between the two germline ends. The DNA for the CDR3 is TGCAGCGCGCAATGGGCTGAAAATTCACCCCTCCACTTT. Amino acids: CSAQWAENSPLHF.

The chain joins TRBV6-5 to TRBJ1-5; D unresolved. CDR1 is MNHEY, CDR2 SVGAGI, per germline. The length of the CDR3 is 15 residues. The V gene lost 0 bases and the J gene lost 7 bases, with 13 bases spanning the gap. The CDR3 reads CASSYSRRAGQPQHF. As DNA, the CDR3 is TGTGCCAGCAGTTACTCGCGGAGGGCGGGGCAGCCCCAGCATTTT.

The chain links TRBV5-1 to TRBJ1-1; no reliable D call. Trimming took off 0 bases at V and 0 bases at J, with 9 bases between the two ends. CDR3 size: 15 residues. Germline values: CDR1 SGHRS, CDR2 YFSETQ. This CDR3 is CASSLASPVNTEAFF. CDR3 nucleotides: TGCGCCAGCAGCTTGGCGTCACCGGTGAACACTGAAGCTTTCTTT.

The J gene is TRBJ1-1, the V gene TRBV5-4, with D unclear. Trimming took off 0 bases at V and 0 bases at J, with 12 bases between the two ends. The V gene's germline CDR1 is SGHNT and CDR2 YYREEE (reference sequence). The CDR3 sequence is 16 residues long. DNA for the CDR3: TGTGCCAGCAGCTTGGACGGAGGCGGGCTGAACACTGAAGCTTTCTTT. The encoded protein is CASSLDGGGLNTEAFF.

This chain connects TRBV19 to TRBJ1-5; 10 positions match TRBD1. V lost 6 bases, J lost 7 bases, and 9 bases stayed unmatched. The CDR3 is made up of 15 amino acids. From germline, CDR1 is LNHDA and CDR2 SQIVND (reference sequence). CDR3 DNA sequence: TGTGCCAGTAGGGACCGGGACAGGGGATACCAGCCCCAGCATTTT. Residues: CASRDRDRGYQPQHF.

The V and J genes are TRBV5-1 and TRBJ1-1, with 12 bases aligning to TRBD1. The CDR3 spans 16 residues. V shed 0 bases and J 11 bases; nucleotides not matched to a gene: 11. Germline loops: CDR1 SGHRS, CDR2 YFSETQ. Here the CDR3 reads CASSLDGTGGQGSAFF. The CDR3, as DNA: TGCGCCAGCAGCTTGGATGGGACAGGGGGCCAGGGGTCCGCTTTCTTT.